This entry is about one TCR beta chain. This specimen comes from a study of control samples from healthy donors and cancer patients. Only in-frame clones appear in the TCRdb table, and some are missing; sequencing was by immunoSEQ multiplex PCR. This sample's clone table lists under 200,000 clones. CDR1 is SGDLS, CDR2 YYNGEE, per germline. This CDR3 has 16 amino acids. After removal of 0 bases from V and 5 bases from J, the junction contained 5 bases not matched to a gene. This chain joins TRBV9 and TRBJ1-5, with 10 bases lining up with TRBD1. The sequenced material came from blood. This clonotype was sampled from a woman in her twenties or thirties in good health. The chain's CDR3 is CASSVGGTGAYQPQHF. The CDR3 DNA is TGTGCCAGCAGCGTAGGAGGGACAGGGGCTTATCAGCCCCAGCATTTT.